The 4 T cell receptor beta chains listed next were all sequenced from one sample in a study of blood T cells in healthy people across ages (dated by TCRdb to between 2015 and 2016). Receptors were amplified or captured by 5' RACE. Sequenced using an Illumina HiSeq 2500. A second PCR of roughly 7 to 11 cycles was performed with a sample-barcoded 5' primer and a J-beta primer mix. Clones were called with MiXCR by TCRdb after fastp trimmed the public reads at Q25, and only in-frame beta chains were retained. Rows with a matching CDR3 protein are joined into one entry that keeps the most common DNA and genes. Recorded for this sample are just over 1 million distinct CDR3 sequences; around 45% of them occurred a single time. Jointly, the top ten make up 15% to 20% of the sample. Sequences were obtained from blood. All receptors derive from a woman in her sixties or seventies in good health.

This clonotype was counted only a few times. This sequence joins TRBV4-2 and TRBJ2-1; TRBD1 is a possible D gene (5 bases). The CDR3 is 11 amino acids. With 6 bases removed from V and 9 bases from J, the gap between germline ends came to 9 bases. Germline V gene data show CDR1 as LGHNA and CDR2 as YNFKEQ. In nucleotides, the CDR3 is TGTGCCAGCAGTCAGGGAAGTGAGCAGTTCTTC. Protein: CASSQGSEQFF.

Only a few counts were recorded for this clonotype. The CDR3: CASHGGDNEQFF. The CDR3 DNA reads TGCGCCAGCCATGGGGGGGACAATGAGCAGTTCTTC. This chain connects TRBV5-1 to TRBJ2-1, with TRBD2 matching 7 bases. The trim removed 7 bases at V and 5 bases at J, leaving 3 bases unmatched. Germline V lookup: CDR1 SGHRS, CDR2 YFSETQ. The CDR3 covers 12 residues.

The chain is built from TRBV12-3 or TRBV12-4 and TRBJ1-5, with 7 nucleotides matching TRBD1. Unmatched junction bases numbered 9, after V lost 4 bases and J lost 0 bases. The CDR3 totals 17 residues. CDR3 DNA: TGTGCCAGCAGTTCCGGACAGGCGTCATATAGCAATCAGCCCCAGCATTTT. The encoded protein is CASSSGQASYSNQPQHF.

This clonotype was seen a handful of times. The chain has TRBV20-1 and TRBJ2-7; no definite D call. Trimming shortened V by 3 bases and J by 4 bases, and 7 bases separated the two germline ends. The CDR3 extends over 11 amino acids. Germline V lookup: CDR1 DFQATT, CDR2 SNEGSKA (reference sequence). In nucleotides, the CDR3 is TGCAGTGCTAGGTGGGCTTACGAGCAGTACTTC. It yields the protein CSARWAYEQYF.